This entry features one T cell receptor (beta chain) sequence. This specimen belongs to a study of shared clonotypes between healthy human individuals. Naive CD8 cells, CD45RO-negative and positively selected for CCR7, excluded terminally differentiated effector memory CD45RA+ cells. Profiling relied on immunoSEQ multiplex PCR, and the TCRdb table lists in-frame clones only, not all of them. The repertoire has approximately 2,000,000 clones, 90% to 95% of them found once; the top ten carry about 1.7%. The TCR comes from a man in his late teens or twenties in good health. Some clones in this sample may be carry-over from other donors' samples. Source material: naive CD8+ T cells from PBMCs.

The CDR3 DNA is TGTGCCAGCAGTTTAACTGGACAGAGCTCTGGAAACACCATATATTTT. This sequence encodes CASSLTGQSSGNTIYF. The rearrangement uses TRBV27 and TRBJ1-3; D may be TRBD1 (6 bases). V shed 2 bases and J shed 0 bases, with 11 bases lying between them. CDR3 length: 16 residues. The V gene's germline CDR1 is MNHEY and CDR2 SMNVEV (reference sequence).